These T cell receptor beta chains were read from a single sample in a study of radiotherapy plus CTLA-4 blockade in lung cancer. Only in-frame clones appear in the TCRdb table, and some are missing; sequencing was by immunoSEQ multiplex PCR. The repertoire holds over 80,000 clones, with around 87% as singletons. The source material was peripheral blood, sampled from a patient treated with radiotherapy plus ipilimumab. Source of these receptors: a human donor with non-small cell lung cancer that progressed on radiotherapy plus ipilimumab. Each CDR3 is given with its conserved first and last residue. The D gene is left open where the match is weak. A clone size is listed for some rows: how often the clone was seen (once, few, many), or a class if it is expanded.

V gene: TRBV27
D gene: -
J gene: TRBJ2-7
clone size: once
CDR3 DNA: TGTGCCAGCAGTGGTAGAGGACGGGAGTTCGCCTACGAGCAGTACTTC
CDR3 protein: CASSGRGREFAYEQYF

V gene: TRBV6-5
D gene: -
J gene: TRBJ2-5
clone size: -
CDR3 DNA: TGTGCCAGTAGGGGGTTTGGGGAGACCCAGTACTTC
CDR3 protein: CASRGFGETQYF

V gene: TRBV6-6
D gene: TRBD1
J gene: TRBJ1-2
clone size: few
CDR3 DNA: TGTGCCAGCAGTGGACAGGGTAGCAATGGCTACACCTTC
CDR3 protein: CASSGQGSNGYTF

V gene: TRBV28
D gene: -
J gene: TRBJ2-5
clone size: -
CDR3 DNA: TGTGCCAGCAGTTCCACACTAGGGAAAGAGACCCAGTACTTC
CDR3 protein: CASSSTLGKETQYF

V gene: TRBV18
D gene: TRBD1
J gene: TRBJ1-2
clone size: -
CDR3 DNA: TGTGCCAGCTCTTATCGGACAGGGGTTGACGGCTACACCTTC
CDR3 protein: CASSYRTGVDGYTF

V gene: TRBV4-2
D gene: TRBD2
J gene: TRBJ2-1
clone size: -
CDR3 DNA: TGTGCCAGCAGCCCCAGACTAGCGAGTGAGCAGTTCTTC
CDR3 protein: CASSPRLASEQFF

V gene: TRBV5-5
D gene: -
J gene: TRBJ1-2
clone size: few
CDR3 DNA: TGTGCCAGCAGCTTGGACAGGGCCTCTGGCTACACCTTC
CDR3 protein: CASSLDRASGYTF

V gene: TRBV7-6
D gene: TRBD1
J gene: TRBJ2-7
clone size: -
CDR3 DNA: TGTGCCAGCAGCCGAGGGACGGGACAGGGAAGCTACGAGCAGTACTTC
CDR3 protein: CASSRGTGQGSYEQYF

V gene: TRBV2
D gene: TRBD2
J gene: TRBJ2-2
clone size: -
CDR3 DNA: TGTGCCAGTAATAGAGGGGCCCTCGCGGGGGGGCCATCGGGGGAGCTGTTTTTT
CDR3 protein: CASNRGALAGGPSGELFF

V gene: TRBV5-8
D gene: -
J gene: TRBJ1-2
clone size: -
CDR3 DNA: TGTGCCAGCAGCTTGGAATTGCTAAGGCGTCCTGGCTACACCTTC
CDR3 protein: CASSLELLRRPGYTF

V gene: TRBV7-2
D gene: -
J gene: TRBJ2-2
clone size: -
CDR3 DNA: TGTGCCAGCAGCCCAGACTCATTTAACACCGGGGAGCTGTTTTTT
CDR3 protein: CASSPDSFNTGELFF

V gene: TRBV9
D gene: TRBD1
J gene: TRBJ2-2
clone size: -
CDR3 DNA: TGTGCCAGCAGCCCCCCGGGACAGGGGCTTCGATTCACCGGGGAGCTGTTTTTT
CDR3 protein: CASSPPGQGLRFTGELFF

V gene: TRBV6-6
D gene: -
J gene: TRBJ2-1
clone size: -
CDR3 DNA: TGTGCCAGCAGTTACTCAAGGCAGGGTCCCAATGAGCAGTTCTTC
CDR3 protein: CASSYSRQGPNEQFF

V gene: TRBV5-1
D gene: -
J gene: TRBJ1-4
clone size: -
CDR3 DNA: TGCGCCAGCAGCGAAGGGGGTACTAATGAAAAACTGTTTTTT
CDR3 protein: CASSEGGTNEKLFF

V gene: TRBV5-1
D gene: -
J gene: TRBJ1-2
clone size: -
CDR3 DNA: TGCGCCAGCAGCTTGGGCCAGACCGTCTATGGCTACACCTTC
CDR3 protein: CASSLGQTVYGYTF

V gene: TRBV4-1
D gene: -
J gene: TRBJ1-5
clone size: -
CDR3 DNA: TGCGCCAGCAGCCAATACGCAGGGGAGTATCAGCCCCAGCATTTT
CDR3 protein: CASSQYAGEYQPQHF

V gene: TRBV27
D gene: -
J gene: TRBJ1-4
clone size: -
CDR3 DNA: TGTGCCAGCAGTTTATCGATGGGGGGCACAGAAAAACTGTTTTTT
CDR3 protein: CASSLSMGGTEKLFF

V gene: TRBV9
D gene: -
J gene: TRBJ1-2
clone size: -
CDR3 DNA: TGTGCCAGCAGCGTAGCTTTACGGGGGACTGAGGGCTATGGCTACACCTTC
CDR3 protein: CASSVALRGTEGYGYTF

V gene: TRBV28
D gene: -
J gene: TRBJ2-2
clone size: -
CDR3 DNA: TGTGCCAGCATTCCGTCGGGGTACCCCGGGGAGCTGTTTTTT
CDR3 protein: CASIPSGYPGELFF

V gene: TRBV19
D gene: -
J gene: TRBJ1-3
clone size: -
CDR3 DNA: TGTGCCAGTAGTACTTACAGGGCCTCTGGAAACACCATATATTTT
CDR3 protein: CASSTYRASGNTIYF

V gene: TRBV5-6
D gene: TRBD1
J gene: TRBJ2-5
clone size: -
CDR3 DNA: TGTGCCAGCAGCACCGACAGGGTTAAGACCCAGTACTTC
CDR3 protein: CASSTDRVKTQYF

V gene: TRBV5-1
D gene: -
J gene: TRBJ2-5
clone size: -
CDR3 DNA: TGCGCCAGCAGCTTGCTGGACCTCCAAGCGGAGACCCAGTACTTC
CDR3 protein: CASSLLDLQAETQYF

V gene: TRBV6-5
D gene: -
J gene: TRBJ2-7
clone size: -
CDR3 DNA: TGTGCCAGCAGGCCGGGTGGGGGCTACGAGCAGTACTTC
CDR3 protein: CASRPGGGYEQYF

V gene: TRBV27
D gene: -
J gene: TRBJ2-7
clone size: -
CDR3 DNA: TGTGCCAGCAGTCTCAAGGGAGTTGCAAGTTACGAGCAGTACTTC
CDR3 protein: CASSLKGVASYEQYF

V gene: TRBV4-3
D gene: -
J gene: TRBJ1-2
clone size: -
CDR3 DNA: TGCGCCAGCAGCCAAGACGACGGCCTGGGTGGCTACACCTTC
CDR3 protein: CASSQDDGLGGYTF

V gene: TRBV5-1
D gene: TRBD2
J gene: TRBJ2-2
clone size: -
CDR3 DNA: TGCGCCAGCTCGACTAGCGGGAAGGACACCGGGGAGCTGTTTTTT
CDR3 protein: CASSTSGKDTGELFF

V gene: TRBV5-1
D gene: -
J gene: TRBJ1-2
clone size: -
CDR3 DNA: TGCGCCAGCAGCCCAGGGAGCGACGGCTACACCTTC
CDR3 protein: CASSPGSDGYTF

V gene: TRBV6-5
D gene: TRBD1
J gene: TRBJ2-3
clone size: -
CDR3 DNA: TGTGCCAGCTCCGGGACAGGGAGCACAGATACGCAGTATTTT
CDR3 protein: CASSGTGSTDTQYF

V gene: TRBV7-2
D gene: -
J gene: TRBJ2-5
clone size: -
CDR3 DNA: TGTGCCAGCAGCTTATTAGGTTGGAGGGGGCGGGAGACCCAGTACTTC
CDR3 protein: CASSLLGWRGRETQYF

V gene: TRBV11-3
D gene: TRBD1
J gene: TRBJ2-3
clone size: -
CDR3 DNA: TGTGCCAGCAGCATTGGGACAGTCACAGATACGCAGTATTTT
CDR3 protein: CASSIGTVTDTQYF

V gene: TRBV7-9
D gene: -
J gene: TRBJ1-2
clone size: -
CDR3 DNA: TGTGCCAGCAGCTTAGATGGGGCCGACTACGGTGGCTACACCTTC
CDR3 protein: CASSLDGADYGGYTF

V gene: TRBV6-5
D gene: -
J gene: TRBJ1-1
clone size: -
CDR3 DNA: TGTGCCAGCAGTCGATACACTGAAGCTTTCTTT
CDR3 protein: CASSRYTEAFF

V gene: TRBV6-4
D gene: -
J gene: TRBJ2-3
clone size: few
CDR3 DNA: TGTGCCAGCACCCGGGGGGCCCACGCAGATACGCAGTATTTT
CDR3 protein: CASTRGAHADTQYF

V gene: TRBV7-9
D gene: -
J gene: TRBJ2-7
clone size: few
CDR3 DNA: TGTGCCAGCAGCTTAGGGCCTACGGTCGAGCAGTACTTC
CDR3 protein: CASSLGPTVEQYF

V gene: TRBV2
D gene: -
J gene: TRBJ1-4
clone size: -
CDR3 DNA: TGTGCCAGCAGTCCGGGAACGGGGGAAGAAAAACTGTTTTTT
CDR3 protein: CASSPGTGEEKLFF

V gene: TRBV7-9
D gene: -
J gene: TRBJ1-2
clone size: -
CDR3 DNA: TGTGCCAGCAGCTGGCCAGGGCATGGCTACACCTTC
CDR3 protein: CASSWPGHGYTF

V gene: TRBV12-5
D gene: -
J gene: TRBJ2-2
clone size: -
CDR3 DNA: TGTGCTAGTGGTTTGTCAGGCGTGGGGCCCGGGGAGCTGTTTTTT
CDR3 protein: CASGLSGVGPGELFF

V gene: TRBV6-6
D gene: -
J gene: TRBJ1-5
clone size: -
CDR3 DNA: TGTGCCAGCAGTTTTCCCGATCAGCCCCAGCATTTT
CDR3 protein: CASSFPDQPQHF

V gene: TRBV9
D gene: -
J gene: TRBJ1-1
clone size: -
CDR3 DNA: TGTGCCAGCAGCTACCAAGGGGACACTGAAGCTTTCTTT
CDR3 protein: CASSYQGDTEAFF

V gene: TRBV7-2
D gene: -
J gene: TRBJ2-1
clone size: few
CDR3 DNA: TGTGCCAGCAGCCTAAACTCCTACAATGAGCAGTTCTTC
CDR3 protein: CASSLNSYNEQFF

V gene: TRBV7-2
D gene: -
J gene: TRBJ1-5
clone size: -
CDR3 DNA: TGTGCCAGCAGCTTATCGGGGGGCGACCTTCAGCCCCAGCATTTT
CDR3 protein: CASSLSGGDLQPQHF

V gene: TRBV21-1
D gene: -
J gene: TRBJ2-7
clone size: once
CDR3 DNA: TGTGCCAGCAACCAAGGGGGCTACGACGAGCAGTACTTC
CDR3 protein: CASNQGGYDEQYF

V gene: TRBV5-1
D gene: -
J gene: TRBJ2-5
clone size: -
CDR3 DNA: TGCGCCAGCAGGGGAGAAGAGGAGACCCAGTACTTC
CDR3 protein: CASRGEEETQYF

V gene: TRBV5-1
D gene: -
J gene: TRBJ2-5
clone size: -
CDR3 DNA: TGCGCCAGCAGCCCACGACAGCAAGAGACCCAGTACTTC
CDR3 protein: CASSPRQQETQYF

V gene: TRBV6-5
D gene: -
J gene: TRBJ1-2
clone size: -
CDR3 DNA: TGTGCCAGCAGTTACGAAGTTAACTATGGCTACACCTTC
CDR3 protein: CASSYEVNYGYTF

V gene: TRBV7-2
D gene: -
J gene: TRBJ2-1
clone size: -
CDR3 DNA: TGTGCCAGCAGCTCCGTTTATGAGCAGTTCTTC
CDR3 protein: CASSSVYEQFF

V gene: TRBV7-9
D gene: -
J gene: TRBJ1-4
clone size: -
CDR3 DNA: TGTGCCAGCAGCTTAGCCGGGATGACTAATGAAAAACTGTTTTTT
CDR3 protein: CASSLAGMTNEKLFF

V gene: TRBV5-8
D gene: TRBD2
J gene: TRBJ2-5
clone size: -
CDR3 DNA: TGTGCCAGCAGCCCGGGACTAGCGGGAGTACAAGAGACCCAGTACTTC
CDR3 protein: CASSPGLAGVQETQYF

V gene: TRBV5-1
D gene: TRBD1
J gene: TRBJ1-5
clone size: few
CDR3 DNA: TGCGCCAGCAGCTCCGGACAGGGGGACAATCAGCCCCAGCATTTT
CDR3 protein: CASSSGQGDNQPQHF

V gene: TRBV30
D gene: TRBD1
J gene: TRBJ1-2
clone size: -
CDR3 DNA: TGTGCCTGGGACCTGGACAGGGCCCCGGGCTACACCTTC
CDR3 protein: CAWDLDRAPGYTF

V gene: TRBV6-5
D gene: -
J gene: TRBJ2-3
clone size: -
CDR3 DNA: TGTGCCAGCAGGTCACGAACCACTCGCACAGATACGCAGTATTTT
CDR3 protein: CASRSRTTRTDTQYF